This T cell receptor beta chain was sequenced during a study of blood T cells in healthy people across ages. CDR1 is MDHEN and CDR2 is SYDVKM in the germline V gene. V lost 2 bases and J 4 bases, leaving 11 bases between the germline ends. The CDR3 totals 14 residues. For the second PCR, which ran for about 7 to 11 cycles, a sample-barcoded 5' primer and a J-beta primer mix were used. MiXCR, applied by TCRdb to the 5' RACE reads, yields one record per CDR3 protein. Here the sample spans about 730,000 distinct CDR3 sequences, roughly 41% being singletons. This clonotype was counted a single time. The V call is TRBV28, the J call TRBJ1-1; maybe TRBD1 (5 bases). Sequencing was performed on blood. This clonotype was obtained from a woman aged 55-75 years in good health. CDR3 protein: CASSLVTQGTEAFF. CDR3 DNA sequence: TGTGCCAGCAGTTTAGTAACGCAGGGCACTGAAGCTTTCTTT.